This TCR beta chain was sequenced for a study of T cell changes during pregnancy in multiple sclerosis. Using immunoSEQ multiplex PCR, the repertoire was profiled, and TCRdb retains in-frame clones only, with some absent. The sample records about 96,000 clones, approximately 92% being singletons. Germline loops: CDR1 MNHNS, CDR2 SASEGT. The V end was cut by 2 bases, the J end by 2 bases, with 6 bases between. The CDR3 length is 13 residues. V gene TRBV6-1 combines with J gene TRBJ1-2, with D unclear. The sequence was collected from a female donor with multiple sclerosis, enrolled in a pregnancy study. Specimen: peripheral blood, collected in the first trimester of pregnancy. CDR3 bases: TGTGCCAGCAGTGAATACCGGAACTATGGCTACACCTTC. This translates into CASSEYRNYGYTF.